Shown below are 11 T cell receptor beta chains from a single sample sequenced in a study of T cell responses to AZD1222 COVID-19 vaccine. The method was immunoSEQ multiplex PCR; TCRdb's version includes in-frame clones alone and lacks a portion of them. Of approximately 94,000 clones in the sample, roughly 86% were seen once. Source: peripheral blood, taken on day 0 of MenACWY control vaccination. These receptors originate from an adult in good health.

This chain links TRBV4-1 with TRBJ2-3; TRBD2 agrees at 10 bases. Per the germline V gene, CDR1 is MGHRA and CDR2 is YSYEKL. V lost 0 bases, J lost 5 bases, and 11 bases stayed unmatched. The CDR3 sequence is 18 residues long. CDR3 in amino acids: CASSQDWVLAGEEDTQYF. Here the CDR3 DNA reads TGCGCCAGCAGCCAAGATTGGGTCCTAGCGGGGGAGGAAGATACGCAGTATTTT.

The rearrangement links TRBV12-3 or TRBV12-4 to TRBJ1-2, with 7 bases matching TRBD1. V lost 3 bases and J lost 8; bases outside the gene matches: 6. This CDR3 has 13 residues. CDR3 loop: CASSFPTGLGYTF. In DNA, the CDR3 is TGTGCCAGCAGTTTTCCGACAGGGTTGGGCTACACCTTC.

J is TRBJ2-1 and V is TRBV7-7, with D possibly being TRBD1 (5 bases). Germline lookup yields CDR1 SSHAT and CDR2 FNYEAQ (reference sequence). CDR3 length: 13 residues. V lost 4 bases to trimming and J lost 8 bases, with 12 bases between them. Written as DNA, the CDR3 is TGTGCCAGCAGCTCCAGGGTATCCGATGAGCAGTTCTTC. Amino acids: CASSSRVSDEQFF.

This sequence joins TRBV27 and TRBJ2-3; 9 bases are a match to TRBD1. J was trimmed by 9 bases and V by 2 bases; bases with no gene match: 6. The CDR3 extends over 14 amino acids. CDR1 is MNHEY, CDR2 SMNVEV, per germline (reference sequence). Written as DNA, the CDR3 is TGTGCCAGCAGTTTAGGACAGGGGCGCATCACGCAGTATTTT. Protein product: CASSLGQGRITQYF.

The chain is built from TRBV5-1 and TRBJ1-2, with D maybe TRBD1 (6 bases). CDR3 length equals 16 residues. Trimming pared 0 bases from V and 1 base from J, leaving 13 bases between. Germline assignment: CDR1 SGHRS and CDR2 YFSETQ. CDR3 protein: CASSLDRVRGNYGYTF. Here the CDR3 DNA reads TGCGCCAGCAGCTTGGACAGGGTCCGCGGTAACTATGGCTACACCTTC.

This chain connects TRBV13 to TRBJ1-2; perhaps TRBD1 as D (6 bases). The length of the CDR3 is 12 residues. Germline V gene data show CDR1 as PRHDT and CDR2 as FYEKMQ (reference sequence). V lost 5 bases and J lost 6, with 10 bases in between. The CDR3 is CASSAYRDGYTF. CDR3 DNA: TGTGCCAGCAGCGCGTACAGGGATGGCTACACCTTC.

V is TRBV28 and J is TRBJ2-4, with a weak D call TRBD2 (6 bases). From germline, CDR1 is MDHEN and CDR2 SYDVKM. Trimming removed 6 bases at V and 6 bases at J, with 18 bases between. CDR3 size: 15 residues. The CDR3 protein is CASSRRGGIGNIQYF. The CDR3 DNA follows: TGTGCCAGCAGCCGCCGGGGCGGGATCGGAAACATTCAGTACTTC.

The rearrangement links TRBV28 to TRBJ1-5; D not resolved. Per germline, CDR1 MDHEN and CDR2 SYDVKM. Trimming took off 3 bases at V and 11 bases at J, with 20 bases between the two ends. The CDR3 is 15 residues long. CDR3 sequence (DNA): TGTGCCAGCAGTTTTCGGCGCGGGGAAGATGAAACCCAGCATTTT. This translates into CASSFRRGEDETQHF.

The count of this clone is one. The identical CDR3 is also encoded by other nucleotide sequences in the sample. V usage is TRBV28 and J usage is TRBJ1-1; D not certain. The germline V gene has CDR1 MDHEN and CDR2 SYDVKM. CDR3 length: 14 residues. V dropped 6 bases and J dropped 0 bases, with 11 bases sitting between them. The chain's CDR3 is CASSLPGLNTEAFF. CDR3 DNA: TGTGCCAGCAGCCTCCCGGGTCTGAACACTGAAGCTTTCTTT.

The chain employs TRBV10-3 and TRBJ1-5; D is unclear. The CDR3 has 15 residues. Germline lookup yields CDR1 ENHRY and CDR2 SYGVKD. V was trimmed by 0 bases and J by 6 bases, leaving 12 bases between them. CDR3 DNA: TGTGCCATCAGTGAGTCGCGGGGAGTGGGTCAGCCCCAGCATTTT. Its protein is CAISESRGVGQPQHF.

The CDR3 coding sequence is TGCGCCAGCAGCTTGGAGCCCCGACAGAGCACTGAAGCTTTCTTT. It translates to CASSLEPRQSTEAFF. The V call is TRBV5-1, the J call TRBJ1-1; perhaps TRBD1 as D (5 bases). Germline loops: CDR1 SGHRS, CDR2 YFSETQ. The V and J ends lost 0 bases and 4 bases respectively, with 13 bases between them. The CDR3 totals 15 residues.